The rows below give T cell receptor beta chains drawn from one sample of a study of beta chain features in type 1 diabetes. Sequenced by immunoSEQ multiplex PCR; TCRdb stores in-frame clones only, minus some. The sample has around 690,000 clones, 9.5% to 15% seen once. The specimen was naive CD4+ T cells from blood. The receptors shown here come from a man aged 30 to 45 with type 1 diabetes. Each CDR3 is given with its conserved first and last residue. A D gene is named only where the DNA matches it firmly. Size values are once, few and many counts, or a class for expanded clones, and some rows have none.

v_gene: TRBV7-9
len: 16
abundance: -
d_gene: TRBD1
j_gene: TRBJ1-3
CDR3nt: TGTGCCAGCAGCCGGGGACAGGGTTCCTCTGGAAACACCATATATTTT
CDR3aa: CASSRGQGSSGNTIYF

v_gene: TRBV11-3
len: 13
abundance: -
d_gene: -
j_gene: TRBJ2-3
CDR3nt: TGTGCCAGCAGCCCAGGTCCGCGAGATACGCAGTATTTT
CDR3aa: CASSPGPRDTQYF

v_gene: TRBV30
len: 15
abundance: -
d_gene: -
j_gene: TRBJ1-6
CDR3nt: TGTGCCTGGAGTATTCAGGGCTCCTATAATTCACCCCTCCACTTT
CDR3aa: CAWSIQGSYNSPLHF

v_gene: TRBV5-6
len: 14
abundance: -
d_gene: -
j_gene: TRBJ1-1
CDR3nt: TGTGCCAGCAGCCCTCCCCCGGGGAACACTGAAGCTTTCTTT
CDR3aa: CASSPPPGNTEAFF

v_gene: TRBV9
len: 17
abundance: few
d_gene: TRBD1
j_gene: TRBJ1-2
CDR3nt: TGTGCCAGCAGCCTAGGGACAGGGAGAATGGGTCTCTATGGCTACACCTTC
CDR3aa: CASSLGTGRMGLYGYTF

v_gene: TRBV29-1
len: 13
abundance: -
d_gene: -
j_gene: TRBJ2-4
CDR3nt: TGCAGCGTTGAAGCCAGAGCCAAAAACATTCAGTACTTC
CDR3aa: CSVEARAKNIQYF

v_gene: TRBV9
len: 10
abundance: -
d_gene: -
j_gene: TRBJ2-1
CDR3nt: TGTGCCAGCACCAGAAATGAGCAGTTCTTC
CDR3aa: CASTRNEQFF

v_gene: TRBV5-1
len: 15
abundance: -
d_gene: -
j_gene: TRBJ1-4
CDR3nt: TGCGCCAGCAGCAGGTCACAGGCAATTAATGAAAAACTGTTTTTT
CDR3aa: CASSRSQAINEKLFF

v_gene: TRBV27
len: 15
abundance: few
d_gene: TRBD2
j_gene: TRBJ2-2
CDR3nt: TGTGCCAGCAGTTCTGAGCGGGGGGGCCTGGGGGAGCTGTTTTTT
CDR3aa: CASSSERGGLGELFF

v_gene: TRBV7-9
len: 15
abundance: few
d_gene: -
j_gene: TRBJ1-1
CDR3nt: TGTGCCAGCAGCCGATCGGGACACGGCGGCACTGAAGCTTTCTTT
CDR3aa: CASSRSGHGGTEAFF

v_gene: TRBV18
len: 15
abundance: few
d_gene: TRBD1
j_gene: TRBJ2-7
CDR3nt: TGTGCCAGCTCACTTACCGGGACAGGGGAATACCAGCAGTACTTC
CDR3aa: CASSLTGTGEYQQYF

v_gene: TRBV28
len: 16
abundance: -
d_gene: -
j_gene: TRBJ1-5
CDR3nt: TGTGCCAGCAGTGAGAGAACCGGGATCTTCAATCAGCCCCAGCATTTT
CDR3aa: CASSERTGIFNQPQHF

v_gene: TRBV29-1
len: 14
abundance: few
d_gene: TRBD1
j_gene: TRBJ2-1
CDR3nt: TGCAGTACAAGGGGACCAGGGGGTCAGGGTGAGCAGTTCTTC
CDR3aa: CSTRGPGGQGEQFF

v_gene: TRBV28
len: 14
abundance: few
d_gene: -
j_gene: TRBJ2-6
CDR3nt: TGTGCCAGCAGTTTATCGGGGTTGGCCAACGTCCTGACTTTC
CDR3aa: CASSLSGLANVLTF

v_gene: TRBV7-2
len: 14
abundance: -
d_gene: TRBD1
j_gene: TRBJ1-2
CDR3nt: TGTGCCAGCAGCCCGCCCGACAGGGATGGCGGCTACACCTTC
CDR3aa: CASSPPDRDGGYTF

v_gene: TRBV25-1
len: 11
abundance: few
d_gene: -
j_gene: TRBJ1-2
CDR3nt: TGTGCCAGCTCAGCTAACTATGGCTACACCTTC
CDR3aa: CASSANYGYTF

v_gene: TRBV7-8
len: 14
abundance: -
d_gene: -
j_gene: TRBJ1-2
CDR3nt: TGTGCCAGCAGCTTGGCACAGGCTAACTATGGCTACACCTTC
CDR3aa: CASSLAQANYGYTF

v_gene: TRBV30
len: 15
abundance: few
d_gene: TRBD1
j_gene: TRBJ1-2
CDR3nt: TGTGCCTGGATCCGCCTCGACAGGGCCAGCATGCCCTACACCTTC
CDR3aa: CAWIRLDRASMPYTF

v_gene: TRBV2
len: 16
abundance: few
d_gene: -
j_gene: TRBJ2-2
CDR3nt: TGTGCCAGCAGTGAAGTTCCCCGAAGGTCCCCCGGGGAGCTGTTTTTT
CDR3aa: CASSEVPRRSPGELFF

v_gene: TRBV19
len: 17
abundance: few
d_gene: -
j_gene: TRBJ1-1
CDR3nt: TGTGCCAGTAGTATGGCACGTGGAGGGGTCGGGGACACTGAAGCTTTCTTT
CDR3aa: CASSMARGGVGDTEAFF

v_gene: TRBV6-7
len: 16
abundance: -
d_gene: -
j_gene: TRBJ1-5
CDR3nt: TGTGCCAGCAGTTCCCAGGCAGGCCGATCAGGGCAGCCCCAGCATTTT
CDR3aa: CASSSQAGRSGQPQHF

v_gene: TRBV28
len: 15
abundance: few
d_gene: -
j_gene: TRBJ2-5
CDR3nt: TGTGCCAGCAGTACGGGCCAATTATCAAAAGAGACCCAGTACTTC
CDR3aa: CASSTGQLSKETQYF

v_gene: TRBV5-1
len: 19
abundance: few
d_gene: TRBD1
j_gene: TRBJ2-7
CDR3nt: TGCGCCAGCAGCTTGAGGCCAGGCAACAAGGGGGCGAGCGCCTACGAGCAGTACTTC
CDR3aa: CASSLRPGNKGASAYEQYF

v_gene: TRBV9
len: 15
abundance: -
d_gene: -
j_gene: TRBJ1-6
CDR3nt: TGTGCCAGCAGCGTGTTTGATATGGGGGATTCACCCCTCCACTTT
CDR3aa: CASSVFDMGDSPLHF

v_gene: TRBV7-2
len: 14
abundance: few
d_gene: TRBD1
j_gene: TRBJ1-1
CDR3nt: TGTGCCAGCAGCACCGGACAGGGTACCGCTGAAGCTTTCTTT
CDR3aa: CASSTGQGTAEAFF

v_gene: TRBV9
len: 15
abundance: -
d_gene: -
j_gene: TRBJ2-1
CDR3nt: TGTGCCAGCAGCCTGGGGCGGAGCTCCTACAATGAGCAGTTCTTC
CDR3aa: CASSLGRSSYNEQFF

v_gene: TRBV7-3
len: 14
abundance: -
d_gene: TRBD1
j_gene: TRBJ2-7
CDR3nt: TGTGCCAGCAGTGCCGGGACAGGTACCTACGAGCAGTACTTC
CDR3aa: CASSAGTGTYEQYF

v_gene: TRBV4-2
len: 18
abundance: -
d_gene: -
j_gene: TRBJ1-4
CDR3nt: TGTGCCAGCAGCCAAGGCCAACAGAGAATTGCAACTAATGAAAAACTGTTTTTT
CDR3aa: CASSQGQQRIATNEKLFF

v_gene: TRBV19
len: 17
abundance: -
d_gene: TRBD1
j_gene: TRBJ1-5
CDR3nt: TGTGCCAGTAGTACCAGAACAGGGGGCCGAAGCAATCAGCCCCAGCATTTT
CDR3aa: CASSTRTGGRSNQPQHF

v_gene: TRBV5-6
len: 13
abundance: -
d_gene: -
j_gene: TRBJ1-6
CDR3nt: TGTGCCAGCAGCTTGGGGAGAAATTCACCCCTCCACTTT
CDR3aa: CASSLGRNSPLHF

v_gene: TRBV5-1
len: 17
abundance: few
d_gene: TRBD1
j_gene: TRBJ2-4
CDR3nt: TGCGCCAGCAGCTTGACACGAGGACAGGGCCGGGGAAACATTCAGTACTTC
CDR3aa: CASSLTRGQGRGNIQYF

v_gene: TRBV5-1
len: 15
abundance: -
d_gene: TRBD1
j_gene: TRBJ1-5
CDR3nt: TGCGCCAGCAGCTTGGGAGGGACAGAAAATCAGCCCCAGCATTTT
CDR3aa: CASSLGGTENQPQHF

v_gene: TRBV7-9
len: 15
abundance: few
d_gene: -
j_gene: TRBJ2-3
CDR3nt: TGTGCCAGCAGCTCACGAGGGGACAGCACAGATACGCAGTATTTT
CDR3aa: CASSSRGDSTDTQYF

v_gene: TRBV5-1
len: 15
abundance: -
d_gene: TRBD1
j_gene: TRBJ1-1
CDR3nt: TGCGCCAGCAGCCTGACAGGGGAAGGGGGCACTGAAGCTTTCTTT
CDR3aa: CASSLTGEGGTEAFF

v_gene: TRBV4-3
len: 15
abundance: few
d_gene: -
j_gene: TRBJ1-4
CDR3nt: TGCGCCAGCAGCCAAGATGGCGGGGATGGTGAAAAACTGTTTTTT
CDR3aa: CASSQDGGDGEKLFF

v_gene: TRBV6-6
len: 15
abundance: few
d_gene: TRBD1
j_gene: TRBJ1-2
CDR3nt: TGTGCCAGCAGCTCCTCTGGACAGGGAGCGTATGGCTACACCTTC
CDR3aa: CASSSSGQGAYGYTF

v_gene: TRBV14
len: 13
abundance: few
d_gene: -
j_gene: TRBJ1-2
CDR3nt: TGTGCCAGCAGCCAAGGGGCAGGGATTGGCTACACCTTC
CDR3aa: CASSQGAGIGYTF

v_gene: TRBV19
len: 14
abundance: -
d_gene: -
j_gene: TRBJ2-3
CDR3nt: TGTGCGAGTAGTGAGGATAGGGACACAGATACGCAGTATTTT
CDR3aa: CASSEDRDTDTQYF

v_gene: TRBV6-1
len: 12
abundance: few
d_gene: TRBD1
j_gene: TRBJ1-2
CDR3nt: TGTGCCAGTGGAGACAGGGGATATGGCTACACCTTC
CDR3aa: CASGDRGYGYTF

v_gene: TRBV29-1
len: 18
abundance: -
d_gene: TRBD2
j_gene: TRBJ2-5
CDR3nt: TGCAGCGTGCTGATCGGGATAGCGGGGGGGCGGGTCCGAGAGACCCAGTACTTC
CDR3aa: CSVLIGIAGGRVRETQYF

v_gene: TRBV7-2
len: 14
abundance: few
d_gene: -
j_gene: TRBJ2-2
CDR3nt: TGTGCCAGCGACCGGGGAGGGAACACCGGGGAGCTGTTTTTT
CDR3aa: CASDRGGNTGELFF

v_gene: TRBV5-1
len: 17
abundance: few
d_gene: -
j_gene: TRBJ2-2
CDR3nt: TGCGCCAGCAGCTTCAGGTCGGGCCGTCCGAACACCGGGGAGCTGTTTTTT
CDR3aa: CASSFRSGRPNTGELFF

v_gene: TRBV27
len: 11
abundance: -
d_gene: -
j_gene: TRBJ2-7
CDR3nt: TGTGCCAGCAGTACTCCCTACGAGCAGTACTTC
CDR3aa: CASSTPYEQYF

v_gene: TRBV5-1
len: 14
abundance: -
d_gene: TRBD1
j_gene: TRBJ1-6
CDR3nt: TGCGCCAGCAGCCTGGGACAGGGTAATTTGGCCCTCCACTTT
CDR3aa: CASSLGQGNLALHF

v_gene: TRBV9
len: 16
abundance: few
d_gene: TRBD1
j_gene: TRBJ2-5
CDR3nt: TGTGCCAGCAGCGTATCCCAAATGACAGGGGGAGAGACCCAGTACTTC
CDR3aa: CASSVSQMTGGETQYF

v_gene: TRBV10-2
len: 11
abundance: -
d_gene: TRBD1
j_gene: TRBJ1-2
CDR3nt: TGCGCCAGCAGTGAGGGGACAGCTTACACCTTC
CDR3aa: CASSEGTAYTF

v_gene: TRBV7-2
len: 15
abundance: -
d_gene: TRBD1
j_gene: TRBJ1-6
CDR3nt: TGTGCCAGCAGCTTAGCGGCAGGGGGGAATTCACCCCTCCACTTT
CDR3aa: CASSLAAGGNSPLHF

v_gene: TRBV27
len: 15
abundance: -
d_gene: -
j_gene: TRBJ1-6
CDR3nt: TGTGCCAGCAGTTTTGAGGGAGGGCTGGGATCACCCCTCCACTTT
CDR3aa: CASSFEGGLGSPLHF

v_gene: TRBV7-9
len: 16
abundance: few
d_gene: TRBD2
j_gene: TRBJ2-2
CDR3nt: TGTGCCAGCAGCCCAGGACTAGCGGGGAACACCGGGGAGCTGTTTTTT
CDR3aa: CASSPGLAGNTGELFF

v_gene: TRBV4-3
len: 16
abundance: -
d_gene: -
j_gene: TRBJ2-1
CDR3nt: TGCGCCAGCAGCCAAGACTGGGGGGACTTCTACAATGAGCAGTTCTTC
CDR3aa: CASSQDWGDFYNEQFF

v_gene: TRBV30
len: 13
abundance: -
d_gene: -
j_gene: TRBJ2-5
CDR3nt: TGTGCCTGGAGTGCACCACCTGCAAAGACCCAGTACTTC
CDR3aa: CAWSAPPAKTQYF

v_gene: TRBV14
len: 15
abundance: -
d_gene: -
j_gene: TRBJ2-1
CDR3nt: TGTGCCAGCAGCGTCGTTATCGGGCTCTACAATGAGCAGTTCTTC
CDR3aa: CASSVVIGLYNEQFF

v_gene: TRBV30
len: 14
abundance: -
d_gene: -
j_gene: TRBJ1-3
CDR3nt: TGTGCCTGGAGTGTAGGAATCTCTGGAAACACCATATATTTT
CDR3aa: CAWSVGISGNTIYF

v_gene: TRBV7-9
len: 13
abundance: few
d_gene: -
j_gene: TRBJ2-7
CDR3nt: TGTGCCAGCAGCTTATCAGGGTCCTACGAGCAGTACTTC
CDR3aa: CASSLSGSYEQYF

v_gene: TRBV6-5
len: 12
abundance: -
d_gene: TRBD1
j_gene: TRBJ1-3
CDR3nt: TGTGCCAGCAGAACACAGGGGAACACCATATATTTT
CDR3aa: CASRTQGNTIYF

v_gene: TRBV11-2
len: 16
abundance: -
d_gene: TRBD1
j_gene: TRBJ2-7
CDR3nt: TGTGCCAGCAGCTCGAGAGGGACAGGGAACCCCTACGAGCAGTACTTC
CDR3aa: CASSSRGTGNPYEQYF

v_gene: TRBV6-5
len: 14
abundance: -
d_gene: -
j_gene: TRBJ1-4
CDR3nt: TGTGCCAGCAGACCAGGGGATTTCGATGAAAAACTGTTTTTT
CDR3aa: CASRPGDFDEKLFF

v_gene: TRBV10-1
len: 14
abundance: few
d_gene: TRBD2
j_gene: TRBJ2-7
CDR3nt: TGCGCCAGCAGTGAGTCACTAGCGACCTACGAGCAGTACTTC
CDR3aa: CASSESLATYEQYF

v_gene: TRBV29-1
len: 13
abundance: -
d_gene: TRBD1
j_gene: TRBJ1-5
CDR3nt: TGCAGCGCCCGACAGGGGGAAAGTCAGCCCCAGCATTTT
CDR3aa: CSARQGESQPQHF

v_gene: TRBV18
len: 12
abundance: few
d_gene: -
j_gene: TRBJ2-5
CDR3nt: TGTGCCAGCTCACCCTCCGAAGAGACCCAGTACTTC
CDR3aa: CASSPSEETQYF